This T cell receptor beta chain was identified in a study of OX40 agonist ivuxolimab in advanced cancers. The V gene lost 5 bases and the J gene lost 1 base, with 3 bases spanning the gap. Germline CDR1 is LGHNA and CDR2 is YNFKEQ. The CDR3 extends over 11 amino acids. Sequencing was performed with immunoSEQ multiplex PCR; in TCRdb, only in-frame clones are kept and a portion is missing. The repertoire holds tens of thousands of clones, with roughly 84% as singletons. The clonotype comes from an adult with an advanced solid tumor such as melanoma, head and neck, liver or kidney cancer. The sequencing here drew on CD4+ or CD8+ T cells sorted from blood, taken in a trial of the OX40 agonist ivuxolimab. The chain joins TRBV4-2 to TRBJ2-7; D unresolved. CDR3 bases: TGTGCCAGCAGCAGTTCCTACGAGCAGTACTTC. It translates to CASSSSYEQYF.